This paragraph reports one TCR beta chain. Germline V gives CDR1 KGHSH, CDR2 LQKENI. This CDR3 has 13 residues. V lost 3 bases and J lost 7, with 12 bases in between. The record originates from a study of PD-L1 blockade in urothelial cancer. This sample's time point: peripheral blood 6 weeks after treatment start. Patient sample counts ranged from 1 to 8, pretreatment and on-treatment. This table comes from immunoSEQ multiplex PCR, and its TCRdb copy is limited to in-frame clones, with some not included. The sample contains some 120,000 clones, roughly 83% of which appear only once. The chain is built from TRBV18 and TRBJ2-5, with D perhaps TRBD1 (5 bases). The sequences come from PBMCs, collected around atezolizumab (anti-PD-L1) treatment. The clonotype was recovered from a man aged 45-65 years with urothelial cancer. The CDR3 loop is CASSPDFTGTQYF. Here the CDR3 DNA reads TGTGCCAGCTCACCCGACTTTACAGGGACCCAGTACTTC.